A single sample is the source of the 27 T cell receptor beta chains below, sequenced in a study of T cells in Graves' hyperthyroidism and ophthalmopathy. TCR beta CDR3 region amplification was performed from RNA transcripts. Carried out on the TCR CDR3, a first-round RT-PCR used the HTBI primer set. TCRdb re-called the multiplex PCR reads through MiXCR, storing one row per CDR3 protein. This sample yields more than 350,000 distinct CDR3 sequences, of which roughly 15% are seen a single time; approximately 19% belongs to the top ten. Sequencing was carried out using blood. The receptors were gathered from a woman aged 60 to 75 with Graves' ophthalmopathy.

This clonotype was counted ten times or more. This chain links TRBV30 with TRBJ1-1, with TRBD1 as a possible D gene (6 bases). This CDR3 contains 15 residues. The germline V gene encodes CDR1 GTSNPN and CDR2 SVGIG (reference sequence). V lost 2 bases to trimming and J lost 1 base, with 14 bases between them. The CDR3 protein is CAWSWEGVGNTEAFF. For the CDR3, the DNA is TGTGCCTGGAGTTGGGAGGGGGTCGGGAACACTGAAGCTTTCTTT.

V and J are TRBV4-2 and TRBJ2-1; TRBD2 matches 7 bases. The CDR3 covers 18 residues. With V trimmed by 0 bases and J by 0 bases, 8 bases remained unmatched. Per the germline V gene, CDR1 is LGHNA and CDR2 is YNFKEQ. The CDR3 coding sequence is TGTGCCAGCAGCCAAGATTTGGATGGCGGGAGCTCCTACAATGAGCAGTTCTTC. Its translation is CASSQDLDGGSSYNEQFF.

This clonotype was picked up many times. The genes are TRBV7-3 and TRBJ2-1, with D possibly being TRBD2 (6 bases). Trimming stripped 5 bases from V and 4 bases from J, with 12 bases between. CDR3 length equals 14 residues. Germline V gives CDR1 SGHTA, CDR2 FQGTGA. CDR3 coding DNA: TGTGCCAGCAGCCCTGAGCTAGCGTACAATGAGCAGTTCTTC. Its protein product is CASSPELAYNEQFF.

In DNA, the CDR3 is TGCAGTGCTAGAGATACAGGGGTGCCCGGGGAGCTGTTTTTT. Amino acids: CSARDTGVPGELFF. The V gene is TRBV20-1, the J gene TRBJ2-2; 7 bases align to TRBD1. The trim removed 0 bases at V and 6 bases at J, leaving 4 bases unmatched. Per the germline V gene, CDR1 is DFQATT and CDR2 is SNEGSKA (reference sequence). The CDR3 sequence is 14 residues long.

This clonotype was seen many times. The V gene is TRBV11-1, the J gene TRBJ2-1; D is tentatively TRBD1 or TRBD2 (5 bases each). The CDR3 totals 13 residues. Trimming left V 5 bases short and J 8 bases short, with 13 bases between. Germline CDR1 is SGHAT and CDR2 is FQDESV (reference sequence). CDR3 sequence reads: CASSMDTRDEQFF. The CDR3 DNA follows: TGTGCCAGCAGCATGGACACTAGGGATGAGCAGTTCTTC.

The sample holds many counts of this clonotype. This chain uses TRBV20-1 with TRBJ2-1, with 7 bases lining up with TRBD2. V lost 2 bases, J lost 8 bases, and 9 bases stayed unmatched. CDR1 is DFQATT, CDR2 SNEGSKA, per germline (reference sequence). The CDR3 spans 14 residues. CDR3 region: CSARSAGVLDEQFF. The CDR3 nucleotides are TGCAGTGCTAGATCGGCGGGAGTTCTTGATGAGCAGTTCTTC.

J is TRBJ2-1 and V is TRBV25-1; 9 bases match TRBD2. There are 16 residues in the CDR3. V lost 4 bases and J lost 7; bases outside the gene matches: 11. Germline V gene data show CDR1 as MGHDK and CDR2 as SYGVNS. CDR3 amino acids: CASSGREGRVGNEQFF. For the CDR3, the DNA is TGTGCCAGCAGTGGGCGGGAGGGCCGTGTGGGGAATGAGCAGTTCTTC.

This chain joins TRBV4-1 and TRBJ1-5, with TRBD1 as a possible D gene (6 bases). The V gene lost 0 bases and the J gene lost 1 base, with 13 bases spanning the gap. Germline V gene lookup returns CDR1 MGHRA and CDR2 YSYEKL. This CDR3 is 17 amino acids long. The CDR3 DNA reads as TGCGCCAGCAGCCAAGACAATGGGGGCGAGAGCAATCAGCCCCAGCATTTT. Translation: CASSQDNGGESNQPQHF.

The chain has TRBV27 and TRBJ1-5; TRBD1 might be the D (5 bases). Germline V gene sequence: CDR1 MNHEY, CDR2 SMNVEV (reference sequence). V lost 4 bases and J lost 3, with 16 bases in between. This CDR3 region has 16 residues. CDR3 in amino acids: CASSSRSGGDNQPQHF. The CDR3 DNA reads as TGTGCCAGCAGTTCCCGTAGTGGGGGGGACAATCAGCCCCAGCATTTT.

The chain recombines TRBV12-3 or TRBV12-4 with TRBJ2-1, with 7 bases aligning to TRBD2. V shed 5 bases and J 3 bases; nucleotides not matched to a gene: 7. This CDR3 has 15 amino acids. The CDR3 here is CASSHSSGYYNEQFF. Here the CDR3 DNA reads TGTGCCAGCAGTCACTCTAGCGGTTACTACAATGAGCAGTTCTTC.

The sample holds many counts of this clonotype. The J gene is TRBJ2-5, the V gene TRBV6-1; D might be TRBD1 or TRBD2, each matching 5 bases. The CDR3 covers 13 residues. V lost 5 bases to trimming and J lost 4 bases, with 11 bases between them. The germline gives CDR1 MNHNS, CDR2 SASEGT. The chain's CDR3 is CASSRDRGETQYF. In nucleotides, the CDR3 is TGTGCCAGCAGTCGGGACCGTGGAGAGACCCAGTACTTC.

At least ten counts were recorded for this clonotype. The CDR3 loop is CASSFDGSSYNEQFF. The CDR3 DNA sequence: TGTGCCAGCAGCTTCGACGGGAGCTCCTACAATGAGCAGTTCTTC. This chain links TRBV11-2 with TRBJ2-1; TRBD2 is a possible D gene (6 bases). V lost 3 bases and J lost 0, with 9 bases in between. CDR1 is SGHAT and CDR2 is FQNNGV in the germline V gene. The CDR3 runs 15 residues.

This clonotype occurred many times. The V gene is TRBV18, the J gene TRBJ2-2; D is uncertain. V dropped 4 bases and J dropped 0 bases, with 9 bases sitting between them. This CDR3 is 15 amino acids long. CDR1 and CDR2 from the germline V gene are KGHSH and LQKENI. CDR3 bases: TGTGCCAGCTCACGACTGATCGCGAACACCGGGGAGCTGTTTTTT. Translation: CASSRLIANTGELFF.

V and J are TRBV24-1 and TRBJ2-5; 9 bases fit TRBD2. Trimming removed 7 bases from V and 2 bases from J; junction bases left unmatched: 7. This CDR3 region has 15 residues. Germline lookup yields CDR1 KGHDR and CDR2 SFDVKD. CDR3 loop: CATRKGTSGQETQYF. Here the CDR3 DNA reads TGTGCCACCAGAAAGGGAACTAGCGGGCAAGAGACCCAGTACTTC.

V usage is TRBV11-2 and J usage is TRBJ2-5; no clear D. Trimming took 0 bases from V and 7 from J, leaving 9 bases between them. The CDR3 sequence is 13 residues long. Germline V gene lookup returns CDR1 SGHAT and CDR2 FQNNGV. This CDR3 is CASSLEYSATQYF. CDR3 in DNA: TGTGCCAGCAGCTTAGAATACTCGGCGACCCAGTACTTC.

The table lists this clonotype with many counts. The chain is built from TRBV27 and TRBJ2-6, with D possibly TRBD1 on 5 matching bases. Per germline, CDR1 MNHEY and CDR2 SMNVEV (reference sequence). CDR3 length: 16 residues. The germline V and J ends were trimmed by 2 bases and 3 bases, with 11 bases remaining between them. The CDR3 sequence: CASSLQIRDGANVLTF. The CDR3 DNA reads as TGTGCCAGCAGTTTACAGATCAGGGATGGGGCCAACGTCCTGACTTTC.

The chain recombines TRBV20-1 with TRBJ2-5; D is perhaps TRBD2 (5 bases). There are 12 residues in the CDR3. Trimming cost V 6 bases and J 2 bases, with 10 bases left between them. From germline, CDR1 is DFQATT and CDR2 SNEGSKA (reference sequence). CDR3 sequence: CSASRGQETQYF. The DNA of the CDR3 is TGCAGTGCAAGCCGGGGACAAGAGACCCAGTACTTC.

J is TRBJ1-6 and V is TRBV6-1; 9 nucleotides agree with TRBD1. The CDR3 runs to 15 residues. The germline CDR1 and CDR2 sequences are MNHNS and SASEGT. Unmatched junction bases numbered 3, after V lost 3 bases and J lost 6 bases. The CDR3 DNA follows: TGTGCCAGCAGTGAGAGGGACAGGGTTAATTCACCCCTCCACTTT. This codes for CASSERDRVNSPLHF.

In the case of this clonotype: A single base separates this from a much larger clone, so it may be a read error. This chain joins TRBV28 and TRBJ2-2, with a weak D call TRBD2 (5 bases). The CDR3 has 15 residues. Germline V gives CDR1 MDHEN, CDR2 SYDVKM. V was shortened by 5 bases and J by 9 bases, with 19 bases between the two germline ends. This chain's CDR3 is CASSLLREWNRELFF. The CDR3 region has the DNA TGTGCCAGCAGTCTCCTCCGGGAATGGAACCGGGAGCTGTTTTTT.

This clonotype has only a few counts. The chain employs TRBV5-1 and TRBJ2-7; TRBD2 agrees at 7 bases. V trimming: 3 bases; J trimming: 4 bases; junction bases outside the gene matches: 10. The length of the CDR3 is 15 residues. Germline V gene lookup returns CDR1 SGHRS and CDR2 YFSETQ. This CDR3 reads CASSSTLAEKYEQYF. The CDR3 nucleotides read TGCGCCAGCAGCTCAACTCTAGCGGAAAAGTACGAGCAGTACTTC.

This clonotype was observed at least ten times. This sequence joins TRBV5-1 and TRBJ1-2; 7 nucleotides align to TRBD1. Germline V gene data show CDR1 as SGHRS and CDR2 as YFSETQ. The CDR3 contains 13 residues. Trimming took 0 bases from V and 8 from J; bases not matched to a gene: 4. Written as DNA, the CDR3 is TGCGCCAGCAGCTTGGTTACAGGGGAAGGCTACACCTTC. It encodes CASSLVTGEGYTF.

This clonotype showed up many times. The chain links TRBV12-3 or TRBV12-4 to TRBJ1-1; possible D gene TRBD1, 6 bases. V dropped 3 bases and J dropped 4 bases, with 12 bases sitting between them. The CDR3 length is 14 residues. CDR3 coding DNA: TGTGCCAGCAGTTTGGTGGGGGCGGGCACTGAAGCTTTCTTT. Residues: CASSLVGAGTEAFF.

The DNA for the CDR3 is TGTGCCAGCAGCTTAGGAGGGACAGGTCGGCTGTTTTTT. This gives the protein CASSLGGTGRLFF. This chain joins TRBV7-9 and TRBJ2-2; 8 nucleotides match TRBD1. Losses at the gene ends were 1 base for V and 13 bases for J; bases not matched to a gene: 5. This CDR3 has 13 amino acids. Germline V gene data show CDR1 as SEHNR and CDR2 as FQNEAQ (reference sequence). Together with reference TRBV7-9 and TRBJ2-2, the CDR3 gives the full variable domain: DTGVSQNPRHKITKRGQNVTFRCDPISEHNRLYWYRQTLGQGPEFLTYFQNEAQLEKSRLLSDRFSAERPKGSFSTLEIQRTEQGDSAMYLCASSLGGTGRLFFGEGSRLTVL.

This clonotype was detected ten times or more. The chain is built from TRBV18 and TRBJ2-7, with 10 bases aligning to TRBD1. This CDR3 has 14 residues. Germline V CDR1 and CDR2: KGHSH, LQKENI. The V segment lost 3 bases and the J segment 6 bases; nucleotides outside the gene matches: 5. This chain's CDR3 is CASSPGTGAGEQYF. CDR3 coding DNA: TGTGCCAGCTCACCCGGGACAGGGGCGGGCGAGCAGTACTTC.

This clonotype showed up many times. CDR3 sequence (DNA): TGCAGTGCCACAACAGGGGGGCAAGATACGCAGTATTTT. It encodes CSATTGGQDTQYF. The V gene is TRBV20-1, the J gene TRBJ2-3; the match to TRBD1 covers 8 bases. Germline V lookup: CDR1 DFQATT, CDR2 SNEGSKA (reference sequence). The CDR3 contains 13 residues. V was pared by 6 bases and J by 5 bases, with 7 bases of the junction left unmatched.

There are many counts of this clonotype. This sequence joins TRBV20-1 and TRBJ2-3, with 11 positions matching TRBD2. Per germline, CDR1 DFQATT and CDR2 SNEGSKA (reference sequence). The CDR3 is made up of 17 amino acids. V gave up 2 bases and J gave up 3 bases; unmatched junction bases: 10. The CDR3 is CSARSGLAGGPTDTQYF. Written as DNA, the CDR3 is TGCAGTGCTAGATCGGGTTTAGCGGGAGGGCCGACAGATACGCAGTATTTT.

Ten or more counts support this clonotype. V gene TRBV2 combines with J gene TRBJ2-5; 10 bases align to TRBD2. Unmatched junction bases numbered 8, after V lost 5 bases and J lost 5 bases. The CDR3 totals 15 residues. Per germline, CDR1 SNHLY and CDR2 FYNNEI. The chain's CDR3 is CASSQRGLAIETQYF. In DNA, the CDR3 is TGTGCCAGCAGTCAAAGGGGACTAGCGATCGAGACCCAGTACTTC. Full variable domain (outside the CDR3, taken from reference TRBV2 and TRBJ2-5): EPEVTQTPSHQVTQMGQEVILRCVPISNHLYFYWYRQILGQKVEFLVSFYNNEISEKSEIFDDQFSVERPDGSNFTLKIRSTKLEDSAMYFCASSQRGLAIETQYFGPGTRLLVL.